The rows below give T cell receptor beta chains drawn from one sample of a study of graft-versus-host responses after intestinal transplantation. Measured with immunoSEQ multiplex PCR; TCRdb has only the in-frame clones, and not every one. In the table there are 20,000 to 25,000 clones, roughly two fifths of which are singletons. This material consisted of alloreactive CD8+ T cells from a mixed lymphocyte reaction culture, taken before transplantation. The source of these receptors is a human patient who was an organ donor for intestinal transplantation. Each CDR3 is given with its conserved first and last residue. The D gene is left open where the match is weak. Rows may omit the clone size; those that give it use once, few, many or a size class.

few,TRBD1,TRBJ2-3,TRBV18,CASSRYTGTGLDTQYF,TGTGCCAGCTCACGCTATACCGGGACAGGCCTAGATACGCAGTATTTT
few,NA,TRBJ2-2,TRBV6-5,CASSYGLNTGELFF,TGTGCCAGCAGTTACGGACTGAACACCGGGGAGCTGTTTTTT
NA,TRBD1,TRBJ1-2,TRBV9,CASSVGTADANYGYTF,TGTGCCAGCAGCGTCGGGACAGCCGATGCTAACTATGGCTACACCTTC
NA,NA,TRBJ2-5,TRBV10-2,CASSAGTMGTQYF,TGCGCCAGCAGTGCGGGAACAATGGGGACCCAGTACTTC
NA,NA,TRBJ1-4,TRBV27,CASSLSTNEKLFF,TGTGCCAGCAGTTTAAGCACTAATGAAAAACTGTTTTTT
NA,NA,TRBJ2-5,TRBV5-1,CASRVRLQETQYF,TGCGCCAGCAGGGTTCGGTTACAAGAGACCCAGTACTTC
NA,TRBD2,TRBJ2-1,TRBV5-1,CASKRLAGAGRSFFPYNEQFF,TGCGCCAGCAAGCGGCTAGCGGGAGCCGGGCGAAGTTTTTTTCCCTACAATGAGCAGTTCTTC
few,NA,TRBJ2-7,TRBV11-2,CASSQLAGEGYEQYF,TGTGCCAGCAGCCAACTCGCCGGAGAAGGGTACGAGCAGTACTTC
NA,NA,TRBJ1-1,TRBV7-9,CASSLALQLVTEAFF,TGTGCCAGCAGCTTAGCGCTTCAATTAGTCACTGAAGCTTTCTTT
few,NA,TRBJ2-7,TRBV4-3,CASSQGTFWYEQYF,TGCGCCAGCAGCCAAGGTACCTTTTGGTACGAGCAGTACTTC
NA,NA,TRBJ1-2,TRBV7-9,CASSLHPPRGYGYTF,TGTGCCAGCAGCCTACACCCTCCGCGGGGCTATGGCTACACCTTC
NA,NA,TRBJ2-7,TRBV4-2,CASSHFYSGVLYEQYF,TGTGCCAGCAGCCATTTCTATTCCGGGGTTCTCTACGAGCAGTACTTC
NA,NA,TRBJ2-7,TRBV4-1,CASSQAGEREQYF,TGCGCCAGCAGCCAAGCGGGGGAGCGCGAGCAGTACTTC
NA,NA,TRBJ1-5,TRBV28,CASTHHTSNQPQHF,TGTGCCAGCACCCATCACACTAGCAATCAGCCCCAGCATTTT
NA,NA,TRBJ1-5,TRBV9,CASSAAPGQPQHF,TGTGCCAGCAGCGCCGCCCCGGGCCAGCCCCAGCATTTT
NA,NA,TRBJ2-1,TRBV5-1,CASSPGEGAGYEQFF,TGCGCCAGCAGCCCGGGAGAGGGGGCGGGCTATGAGCAGTTCTTC
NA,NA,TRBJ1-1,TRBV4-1,CASSQDYAGGRYTEAFF,TGCGCCAGCAGCCAAGATTACGCCGGGGGACGTTACACTGAAGCTTTCTTT
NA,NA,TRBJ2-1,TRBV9,CASSVEGTPLDEQFF,TGTGCCAGCAGCGTAGAGGGGACCCCCTTGGATGAGCAGTTCTTC
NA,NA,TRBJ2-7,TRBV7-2,CASSLGWTDEQYF,TGTGCCAGCAGCTTAGGATGGACGGACGAGCAGTACTTC
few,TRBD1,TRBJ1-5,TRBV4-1,CASSLQGANQPQHF,TGCGCCAGCAGCCTACAGGGGGCCAATCAGCCCCAGCATTTT
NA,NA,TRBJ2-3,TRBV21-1,CASSLPGLLIHTDTQYF,TGTGCCAGCAGCCTCCCTGGACTTTTGATTCACACAGATACGCAGTATTTT
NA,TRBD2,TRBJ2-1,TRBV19,CASSAPGLADNEQFF,TGTGCCAGTAGTGCCCCGGGACTAGCGGACAATGAGCAGTTCTTC
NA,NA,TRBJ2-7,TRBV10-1,CASSAAGPNYEQYF,TGCGCCAGCAGTGCGGCCGGGCCCAACTACGAGCAGTACTTC
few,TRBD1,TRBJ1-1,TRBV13,CASSFIGTAEAFF,TGTGCCAGCAGCTTTATAGGGACAGCTGAAGCTTTCTTT